This T cell receptor beta chain stems from a study of T-cell memory formation after mild COVID-19. The germline CDR1 and CDR2 sequences are SQVTM and ANQGSEA. This CDR3 has 13 residues. V lost 4 bases, J lost 4 bases, and 13 bases lay in between. TCRdb called the 5' RACE reads again in MiXCR, with one record for every CDR3 protein. This sample carries 300,000 to 350,000 distinct CDR3 sequences, 13% of them seen once, and the ten largest clones take 20% to 25%. This clonotype showed up many times. V is TRBV29-1 and J is TRBJ1-1, with D perhaps TRBD1 (5 bases). Specimen: PBMCs or a T cell subset sorted from them (not recorded which). This receptor was obtained from a man between 18 and 35 years old who had mild COVID-19 (a few samples of this study predate the infection). Cell type and time point are not known. The CDR3 spells CSVGQHEGTEAFF. CDR3 sequence (DNA): TGCAGCGTTGGACAGCACGAGGGCACTGAAGCTTTCTTT.